The clone carrying this TCR beta chain was found a few times. Its antigen is currently unknown. Each donor supplied about 9.6 milliliters of peripheral blood. Sample-barcoded 5' priming and a J-beta primer mix drove a second PCR of about 6 to 12 cycles. TCRdb re-called the 5' RACE reads through MiXCR, storing one row per CDR3 protein. The table shows about 1.7 million distinct CDR3 sequences, with 28% occurring only once. This sample is drawn from a study of blood T cells in healthy people across ages. The germline V gene has CDR1 MDHEN and CDR2 SYDVKM. The CDR3 runs to 16 residues. V gave up 2 bases and J gave up 6 bases; unmatched junction bases: 7. Study outcomes and limitations: Unknown donor CMV status possibly confounded expanded clonotype changes. Measured against age, TCR beta diversity per million T cells decreased in a roughly linear manner. Strong correlation linked observed beta diversity and percent naive T cells.

This clonotype was sampled from a woman aged 25 to 39 in good health. The sample consisted of blood. J is TRBJ2-1 and V is TRBV28, with 10 bases fitting TRBD2. The CDR3 region is CASSLARTSGPNEQFF. In DNA form, the CDR3 reads TGTGCCAGCAGTTTAGCAAGGACTAGCGGTCCCAATGAGCAGTTCTTC.